This section outlines one TCR beta chain sequence together with its context. The source of the sample is a study of shared clonotypes between healthy human individuals. Using immunoSEQ multiplex PCR, the repertoire was profiled, and TCRdb retains in-frame clones only, with some absent. Here the sample spans millions of clones, 85% to 95% being singletons. The sequenced sample consisted of naive CD4+ T cells from PBMCs. Regarding subset: CD45RA+ positively selected. The receptor was isolated from a man between 18 and 35 years old in good health. Some clones in this sample may be carry-over from other donors' samples.

CDR3 nucleotide sequence: TGTGCCAGCAGCCAATCAGGGGCGAAAGCTTTCTTT. This translates into CASSQSGAKAFF. The V gene is TRBV7-9, the J gene TRBJ1-1, with a possible D match to TRBD1 (6 bases). Trimming took off 5 bases at V and 9 bases at J, with 13 bases between the two ends. The CDR3 contains 12 residues. Germline V CDR1 and CDR2: SEHNR, FQNEAQ (reference sequence).